Below are 14 T cell receptor beta chains sequenced from a single sample in a study of shared clonotypes between healthy human individuals (dated by TCRdb to about 2020). Libraries were constructed by the immunoSEQ multiplex PCR assay. TCRdb carries this immuneACCESS record with in-frame sequences only. Its versions omit some clonotypes, under half of them owing to an unresolved V gene in the studies checked, with the rest unexplained. The sample yields a few million clones; about 90% were counted once. Approximately 0.4% of the sample rests with the top ten. Sequences were obtained from naive CD4+ T cells from PBMCs. Reading the label with the study, this specimen's cell subset or site is: CD45RA+ positively selected. These receptors all come from a man between 18 and 35 years old in good health. Some clones in this sample may be carry-over from other donors' samples.

The chain has TRBV5-4 and TRBJ2-1; 8 bases map to TRBD2. CDR3 size: 15 residues. The germline gives CDR1 SGHNT, CDR2 YYREEE (reference sequence). Unmatched junction bases numbered 8, after V lost 0 bases and J lost 9 bases. This CDR3 is CASSLEREYVREQFF. CDR3 in DNA: TGTGCCAGCAGCTTGGAGCGGGAGTATGTTCGTGAGCAGTTCTTC.

Worth noting for this clone: The same CDR3 is also encoded by other DNA sequences in this sample. The V call is TRBV6-5, the J call TRBJ2-3; 9 bases line up with TRBD1. The CDR3 covers 14 residues. The V gene's germline CDR1 is MNHEY and CDR2 SVGAGI. The ends lost 6 bases at V and 3 bases at J; junction bases unmatched: 4. CDR3 sequence (DNA): TGTGCCAGCAGATCGACAGGGGGGACAGATACGCAGTATTTT. As protein: CASRSTGGTDTQYF.

This chain uses TRBV5-4 with TRBJ2-5; D remains ambiguous. The V end was cut by 2 bases, the J end by 2 bases, with 10 bases between. Germline-derived CDR1 and CDR2 are SGHNT and YYREEE (reference sequence). The CDR3 is 14 residues long. The CDR3 DNA reads TGTGCCAGCAGCTTACGGTCCCAGCAAGAGACCCAGTACTTC. It is translated as CASSLRSQQETQYF.

This chain links TRBV19 with TRBJ1-5, with D perhaps matching TRBD1 (5 bases). Per germline, CDR1 LNHDA and CDR2 SQIVND (reference sequence). V gave up 4 bases and J gave up 9 bases, with 13 bases separating them. The CDR3 has 13 residues. CDR3 loop: CASSRAPQGPQHF. The CDR3 DNA follows: TGTGCCAGTAGTAGGGCGCCCCAGGGGCCCCAGCATTTT.

This chain links TRBV9 with TRBJ2-3; D may be TRBD1 or TRBD2 (6 bases each). The CDR3 has 15 amino acids. Germline V gene data show CDR1 as SGDLS and CDR2 as YYNGEE. Between the trimmed V and J ends, which lost 4 bases and 1 base, there was a span of 13 bases. The CDR3 spells CASSPGALGTDTQYF. For the CDR3, the DNA is TGTGCCAGCAGCCCGGGGGCATTAGGCACAGATACGCAGTATTTT.

V and J are TRBV18 and TRBJ2-7; unclear D gene. Germline lookup yields CDR1 KGHSH and CDR2 LQKENI. The V end lost 5 bases, the J end lost 6 bases, and 14 bases lay between the germline ends. The CDR3 is 13 residues long. The DNA for the CDR3 is TGTGCCAGCTCATCGGACCAGCCCCTCGAGCAGTACTTC. Its translation is CASSSDQPLEQYF.

The V call is TRBV6-1, the J call TRBJ1-2; D is possibly TRBD1 (6 bases). V was trimmed by 6 bases and J by 4 bases, leaving 15 bases between them. This CDR3 contains 14 residues. Per germline, CDR1 MNHNS and CDR2 SASEGT. The CDR3 reads CASSSGTGPYGYTF. For the CDR3, the DNA is TGTGCCAGCAGCAGTGGTACAGGGCCCTATGGCTACACCTTC.

The V call is TRBV6-5, the J call TRBJ2-7; a possible D gene is TRBD1 (6 bases). Trimming left V 6 bases short and J 0 bases short, with 15 bases between. The CDR3 runs to 15 residues. Germline V gives CDR1 MNHEY, CDR2 SVGAGI. CDR3: CASRPGHFSSYEQYF. CDR3 bases: TGTGCCAGCAGACCGGGACACTTTAGCTCCTACGAGCAGTACTTC.

This clone has only a few counts. The chain uses TRBV18 and TRBJ1-1; 9 nucleotides agree with TRBD1. CDR3 length: 15 amino acids. Germline CDR1 KGHSH, CDR2 LQKENI. The V segment lost 3 bases and the J segment 2 bases; nucleotides outside the gene matches: 4. The CDR3 nucleotides are TGTGCCAGCTCACCGGGACAGGGTTCAAACACTGAAGCTTTCTTT. Its translation is CASSPGQGSNTEAFF.

The chain carries TRBV18 and TRBJ2-2, with 9 bases fitting TRBD1. Losses at the gene ends were 3 bases for V and 3 bases for J; bases not matched to a gene: 11. Germline lookup yields CDR1 KGHSH and CDR2 LQKENI. The CDR3 is 18 residues long. The CDR3 bases are TGTGCCAGCTCACCTGGAATATCCGGGACAGGGCACACCGGGGAGCTGTTTTTT. Its protein is CASSPGISGTGHTGELFF.

The chain employs TRBV5-1 and TRBJ2-7; D is possibly TRBD1 (6 bases). V lost 4 bases, J lost 0 bases, and 14 bases lay in between. The CDR3 length is 15 residues. Per the germline V gene, CDR1 is SGHRS and CDR2 is YFSETQ. Here the CDR3 reads CASSLDGQSSYEQYF. CDR3 DNA: TGCGCCAGCAGCCTGGACGGACAGAGCTCCTACGAGCAGTACTTC.

The chain uses TRBV18 and TRBJ2-2; tentative D call: TRBD2 (6 bases). This CDR3 is built from 16 residues. Trimming cost V 2 bases and J 6 bases, with 16 bases left between them. CDR1 is KGHSH and CDR2 is LQKENI in the germline V gene. In DNA, the CDR3 is TGTGCCAGCTCACCAGAAAGCGGGCCACGACCCGGGGAGCTGTTTTTT. It yields the protein CASSPESGPRPGELFF. The full variable domain, completed using reference TRBV18 and TRBJ2-2, is NAGVMQNPRHLVRRRGQEARLRCSPMKGHSHVYWYRQLPEEGLKFMVYLQKENIIDESGMPKERFSAEFPKEGPSILRIQQVVRGDSAAYFCASSPESGPRPGELFFGEGSRLTVL.

This rearrangement joins TRBV5-4 to TRBJ2-6; TRBD2 aligns across 8 bases. The length of the CDR3 is 16 residues. Germline CDR1 and CDR2: SGHNT and YYREEE (reference sequence). V lost 4 bases and J lost 4; bases outside the gene matches: 7. The CDR3 protein is CASSPGGAAGANVLTF. The CDR3 DNA sequence: TGTGCCAGCAGCCCGGGGGGGGCGGCAGGGGCCAACGTCCTGACTTTC.

The genes are TRBV7-2 and TRBJ1-3; D remains unclear. V was trimmed by 3 bases and J by 0 bases, leaving 12 bases between them. The CDR3 is 16 residues long. Germline V gene lookup returns CDR1 SGHTA and CDR2 FQGNSA. The CDR3 here is CASSLKGRVSGNTIYF. For the CDR3, the DNA is TGTGCCAGCAGCTTGAAAGGGAGGGTCTCTGGAAACACCATATATTTT.